Presented here are 11 T cell receptor beta chains from one specimen sequenced in a study of cytomegalovirus exposure and HLA in healthy donors. Both 60 Vbeta primers and 13 Jbeta primers went into the PCR. Sequencing was performed with immunoSEQ multiplex PCR; in TCRdb, only in-frame clones are kept and a portion is missing. The sample includes some 200,000 clones, 77% of them seen just once. Sequences were obtained from PBMCs. These receptors were obtained from a woman aged 60-75 years in good health and CMV-seropositive.

The V call is TRBV28, the J call TRBJ1-4; 10 bases map to TRBD1. The V gene's germline CDR1 is MDHEN and CDR2 SYDVKM. This CDR3 spans 15 amino acids. Trimming cost V 6 bases and J 6 bases; bases outside gene matches: 7. CDR3 in DNA: TGTGCCAGCAGAACCCCGGGACAGGGGCATGAAAAACTGTTTTTT. It encodes CASRTPGQGHEKLFF.

The CDR3 reads CASRRRIEGARINSNQPQHF. The CDR3 coding sequence is TGTGCCAGCAGGCGCCGGATAGAAGGGGCGAGAATTAATAGCAATCAGCCCCAGCATTTT. The chain links TRBV13 to TRBJ1-5; D is possibly TRBD1 (5 bases). The CDR3 runs 20 residues. Germline V lookup: CDR1 PRHDT, CDR2 FYEKMQ (reference sequence). V was clipped by 6 bases and J by 0 bases, with 27 bases between them.

The chain employs TRBV5-1 and TRBJ2-3; 8 nucleotides line up with TRBD2. With V trimmed by 0 bases and J by 4 bases, 4 bases remained unmatched. The length of the CDR3 is 15 residues. Germline CDR1 reads SGHRS; CDR2 reads YFSETQ. In DNA form, the CDR3 reads TGCGCCAGCAGCTTGGGGGCGGGAGGATCAGATACGCAGTATTTT. Its translation: CASSLGAGGSDTQYF. Combining the CDR3 with reference TRBV5-1 and TRBJ2-3 gives the whole variable domain KAGVTQTPRYLIKTRGQQVTLSCSPISGHRSVSWYQQTPGQGLQFLFEYFSETQRNKGNFPGRFSGRQFSNSRSEMNVSTLELGDSALYLCASSLGAGGSDTQYFGPGTRLTVL.

The V call is TRBV5-4, the J call TRBJ2-1, with D possibly TRBD2 on 5 matching bases. The V end was cut by 0 bases, the J end by 9 bases, with 10 bases between. The length of the CDR3 is 13 residues. Per the germline V gene, CDR1 is SGHNT and CDR2 is YYREEE (reference sequence). The chain's CDR3 is CASSLAGVTEQFF. The CDR3 nucleotides read TGTGCCAGCAGCTTGGCCGGGGTAACTGAGCAGTTCTTC.

V gene TRBV29-1 combines with J gene TRBJ2-3; 7 nucleotides line up with TRBD1. V lost 4 bases, J lost 6 bases, and 7 bases stayed unmatched. Germline V gene sequence: CDR1 SQVTM, CDR2 ANQGSEA. CDR3 length equals 13 residues. The CDR3, as DNA: TGCAGCGTTGGTCAAGGGGGCTCCGATACGCAGTATTTT. Protein product: CSVGQGGSDTQYF.

The chain uses TRBV19 and TRBJ2-7, with D perhaps matching TRBD1 (5 bases). Trimming took 3 bases from V and 2 from J, leaving 11 bases between them. This CDR3 has 14 amino acids. CDR1 LNHDA and CDR2 SQIVND come from the germline V gene (reference sequence). The CDR3 DNA follows: TGTGCCAGTAGTATGACAGCGAGTACCTACGAGCAGTACTTC. It encodes CASSMTASTYEQYF.

The chain employs TRBV5-1 and TRBJ2-5; 9 nucleotides agree with TRBD1. V shed 0 bases, J shed 3 bases, and the junction held 6 bases outside the gene matches. From germline, CDR1 is SGHRS and CDR2 YFSETQ. The CDR3 loop spans 16 amino acids. This CDR3 is CASSLDWGTGKETQYF. The DNA for the CDR3 is TGCGCCAGCAGCTTGGACTGGGGGACAGGGAAAGAGACCCAGTACTTC.

The chain employs TRBV7-2 and TRBJ2-5, with 7 bases matching TRBD1. The CDR3 runs to 16 residues. The V gene's germline CDR1 is SGHTA and CDR2 FQGNSA. Germline trimming cut 2 bases from V and 5 bases from J; bases unmatched to any gene: 11. CDR3 residues: CASSLMRQGGGETQYF. The CDR3 nucleotides are TGTGCCAGCAGCTTAATGCGACAGGGCGGTGGGGAGACCCAGTACTTC.

The chain is built from TRBV6-5 and TRBJ1-2; no reliable D call. The CDR3 extends over 14 amino acids. V lost 1 base to trimming and J lost 2 bases, with 8 bases between them. Germline CDR1 and CDR2: MNHEY and SVGAGI. This CDR3 is CASSYFEGNYGYTF. CDR3 nucleotide sequence: TGTGCCAGCAGTTACTTCGAGGGCAACTATGGCTACACCTTC.

V usage is TRBV4-1 and J usage is TRBJ1-6; tentative D call: TRBD1 (6 bases). The V gene's germline CDR1 is MGHRA and CDR2 YSYEKL. V was shortened by 2 bases and J by 7 bases, with 15 bases between the two germline ends. The CDR3 consists of 16 residues. In DNA, the CDR3 is TGCGCCAGCAGCCAACCCCGGGGGGCACGAAATTCACCCCTCCACTTT. This encodes CASSQPRGARNSPLHF.

The V call is TRBV7-9, the J call TRBJ2-7; tentative D call: TRBD2 (5 bases). Looked up from germline, CDR1 is SEHNR and CDR2 is FQNEAQ (reference sequence). The CDR3 sequence is 16 residues long. The V and J ends lost 5 bases and 4 bases respectively, with 21 bases between them. The CDR3 is CASSPHRGASDYEQYF. The DNA for the CDR3 is TGTGCCAGCAGCCCTCACCGGGGAGCCTCCGATTACGAGCAGTACTTC.